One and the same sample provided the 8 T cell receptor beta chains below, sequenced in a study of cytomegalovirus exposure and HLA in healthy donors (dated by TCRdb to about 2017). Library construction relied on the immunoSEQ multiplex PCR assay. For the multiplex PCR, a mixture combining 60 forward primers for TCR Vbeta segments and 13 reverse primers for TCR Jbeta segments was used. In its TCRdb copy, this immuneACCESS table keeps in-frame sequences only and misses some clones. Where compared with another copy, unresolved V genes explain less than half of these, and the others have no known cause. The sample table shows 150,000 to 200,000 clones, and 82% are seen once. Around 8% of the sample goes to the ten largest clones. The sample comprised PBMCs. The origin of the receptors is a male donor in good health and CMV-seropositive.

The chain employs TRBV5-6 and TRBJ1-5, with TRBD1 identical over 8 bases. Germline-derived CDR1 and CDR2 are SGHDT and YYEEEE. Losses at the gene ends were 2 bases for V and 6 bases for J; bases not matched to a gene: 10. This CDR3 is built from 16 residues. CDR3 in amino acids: CASSFGSTGAGQPQHF. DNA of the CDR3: TGTGCCAGCAGCTTTGGGTCGACAGGGGCCGGTCAGCCCCAGCATTTT.

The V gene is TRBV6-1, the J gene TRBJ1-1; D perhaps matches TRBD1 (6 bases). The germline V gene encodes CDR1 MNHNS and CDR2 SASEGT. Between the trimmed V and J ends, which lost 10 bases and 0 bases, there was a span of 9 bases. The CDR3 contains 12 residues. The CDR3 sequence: CATGTMNTEAFF. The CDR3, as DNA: TGTGCCACTGGGACAATGAACACTGAAGCTTTCTTT.

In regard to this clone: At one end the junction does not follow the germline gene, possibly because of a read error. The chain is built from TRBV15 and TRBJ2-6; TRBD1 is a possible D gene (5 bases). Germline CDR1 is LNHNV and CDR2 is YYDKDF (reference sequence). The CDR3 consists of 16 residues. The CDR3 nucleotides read TGTGCCACCAGCAGAGGTTTGACCTCTGGGGCCAACGGCCTGACTTTC. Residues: CATSRGLTSGANGLTF.

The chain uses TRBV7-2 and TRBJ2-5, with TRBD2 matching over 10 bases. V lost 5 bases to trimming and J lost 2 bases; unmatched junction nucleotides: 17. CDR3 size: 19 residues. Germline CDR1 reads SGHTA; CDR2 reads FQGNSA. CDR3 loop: CASSRPTSGLAEGQETQYF. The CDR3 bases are TGTGCCAGCAGCCGGCCTACTTCCGGACTAGCGGAAGGACAAGAGACCCAGTACTTC.

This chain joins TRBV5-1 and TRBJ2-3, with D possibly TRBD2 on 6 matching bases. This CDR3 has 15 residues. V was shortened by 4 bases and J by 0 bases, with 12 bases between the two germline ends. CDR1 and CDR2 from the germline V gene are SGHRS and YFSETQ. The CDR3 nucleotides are TGCGCCAGCAGCCAGGAGGGCAGAAGCACAGATACGCAGTATTTT. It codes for CASSQEGRSTDTQYF.

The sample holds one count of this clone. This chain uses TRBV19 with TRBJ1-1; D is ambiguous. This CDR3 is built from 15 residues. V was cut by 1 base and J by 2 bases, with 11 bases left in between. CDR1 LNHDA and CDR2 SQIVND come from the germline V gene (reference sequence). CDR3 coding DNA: TGTGCCAGTAGTATAGGTCCTCAGAAAAACACTGAAGCTTTCTTT. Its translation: CASSIGPQKNTEAFF.

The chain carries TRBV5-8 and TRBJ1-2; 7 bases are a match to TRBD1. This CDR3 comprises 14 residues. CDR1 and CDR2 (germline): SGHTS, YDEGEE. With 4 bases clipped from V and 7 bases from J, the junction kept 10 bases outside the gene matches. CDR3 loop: CASSPRQGWSGYTF. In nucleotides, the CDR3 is TGTGCCAGCAGCCCGAGACAGGGATGGAGTGGCTACACCTTC.

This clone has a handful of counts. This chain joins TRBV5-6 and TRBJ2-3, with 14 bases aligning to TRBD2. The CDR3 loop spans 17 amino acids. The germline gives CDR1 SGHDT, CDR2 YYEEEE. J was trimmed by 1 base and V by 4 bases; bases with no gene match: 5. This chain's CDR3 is CASSRTSGGRRTDTQYF. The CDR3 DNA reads TGTGCCAGCAGCAGGACTAGCGGGGGGCGGCGCACAGATACGCAGTATTTT.